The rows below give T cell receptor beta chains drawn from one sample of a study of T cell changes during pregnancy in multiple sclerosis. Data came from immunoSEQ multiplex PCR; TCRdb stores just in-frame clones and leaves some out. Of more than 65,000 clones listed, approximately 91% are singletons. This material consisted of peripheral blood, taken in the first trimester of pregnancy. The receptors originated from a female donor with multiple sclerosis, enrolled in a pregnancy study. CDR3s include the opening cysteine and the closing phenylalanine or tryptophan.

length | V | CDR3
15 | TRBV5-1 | CASSFTSGRAKEQFF
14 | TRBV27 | CASRIRGGDYGYTF
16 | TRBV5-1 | CASSPGLAGGEDTQYF
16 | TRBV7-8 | CAISLPLAEQLDTQYF
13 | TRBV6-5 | CASSYSRGETQYF
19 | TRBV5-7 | CASSLGLRTGHYSNQPQHF
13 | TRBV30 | CAWSTQGINEQFF
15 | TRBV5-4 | CASSLTRGPGTEAFF
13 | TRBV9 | CASSGQGHTEAFF
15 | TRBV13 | CASSFIEGLNTEAFF
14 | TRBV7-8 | CASSLAFGGSEAFF
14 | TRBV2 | CASSDGTGYTEAFF
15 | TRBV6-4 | CASSALPGATYEQYF
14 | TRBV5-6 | CASEDDRGTYEQYF
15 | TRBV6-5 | CASSYQGQGALGYTF
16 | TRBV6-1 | CASSEATSGRRDTQYF
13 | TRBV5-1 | CASNQGTTGELFF
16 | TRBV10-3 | CAISESGQGAGETQYF
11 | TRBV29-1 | CSGGREYEQYF
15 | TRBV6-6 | CASSYPGTGGDGYTF